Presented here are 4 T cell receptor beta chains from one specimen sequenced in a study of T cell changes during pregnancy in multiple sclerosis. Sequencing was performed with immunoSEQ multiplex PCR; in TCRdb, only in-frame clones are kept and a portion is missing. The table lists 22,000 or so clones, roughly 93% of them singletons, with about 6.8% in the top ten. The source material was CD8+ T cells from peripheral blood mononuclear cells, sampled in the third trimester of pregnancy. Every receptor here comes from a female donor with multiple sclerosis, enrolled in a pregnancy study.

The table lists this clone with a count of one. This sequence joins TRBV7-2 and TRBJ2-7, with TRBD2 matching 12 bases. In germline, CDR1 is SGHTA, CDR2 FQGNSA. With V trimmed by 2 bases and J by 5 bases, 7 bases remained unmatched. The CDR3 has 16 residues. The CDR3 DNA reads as TGTGCCAGCAGCTTACTAGCGGGGGGGCCGAATAACGAGCAGTACTTC. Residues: CASSLLAGGPNNEQYF.

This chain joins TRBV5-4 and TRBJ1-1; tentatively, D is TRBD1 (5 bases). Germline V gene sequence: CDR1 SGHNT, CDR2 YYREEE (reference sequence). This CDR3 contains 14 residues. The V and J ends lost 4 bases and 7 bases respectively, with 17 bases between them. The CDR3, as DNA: TGTGCCAGCAGCCCCCAAGGGGCGCGAGTTGAAGCTTTCTTT. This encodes CASSPQGARVEAFF.

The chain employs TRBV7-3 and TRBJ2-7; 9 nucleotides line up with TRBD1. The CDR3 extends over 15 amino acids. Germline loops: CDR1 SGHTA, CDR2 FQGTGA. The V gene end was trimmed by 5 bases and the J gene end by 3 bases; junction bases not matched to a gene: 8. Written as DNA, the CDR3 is TGTGCCAGCAGCATCTACCCGGGACAGGGCTACGAGCAGTACTTC. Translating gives CASSIYPGQGYEQYF.

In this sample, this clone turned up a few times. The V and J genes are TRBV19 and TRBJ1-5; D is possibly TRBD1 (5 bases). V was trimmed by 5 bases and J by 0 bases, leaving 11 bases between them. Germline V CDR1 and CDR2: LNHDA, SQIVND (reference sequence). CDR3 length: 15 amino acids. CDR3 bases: TGTGCCAGTAGTCCCGACAGCTATAGCAATCAGCCCCAGCATTTT. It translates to CASSPDSYSNQPQHF.